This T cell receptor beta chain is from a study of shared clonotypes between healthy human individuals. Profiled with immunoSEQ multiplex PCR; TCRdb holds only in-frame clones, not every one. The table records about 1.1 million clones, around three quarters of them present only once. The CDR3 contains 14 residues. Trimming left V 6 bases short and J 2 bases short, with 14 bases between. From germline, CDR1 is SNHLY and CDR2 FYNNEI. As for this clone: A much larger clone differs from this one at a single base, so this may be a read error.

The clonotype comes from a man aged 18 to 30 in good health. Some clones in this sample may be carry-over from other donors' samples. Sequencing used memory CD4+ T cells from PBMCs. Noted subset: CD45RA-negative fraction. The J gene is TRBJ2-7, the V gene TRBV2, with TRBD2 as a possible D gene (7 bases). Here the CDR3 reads CASSQGLAAYEQYF. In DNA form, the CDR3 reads TGTGCCAGCAGCCAGGGGCTAGCGGCCTACGAGCAGTACTTC.